Listed here are 2 T cell receptor beta chains from one sample, sequenced in a study of CDR3 diversity in severe acne. TCRdb called the PCR reads again in MiXCR, with one record for every CDR3 protein. Of about 98,000 distinct CDR3 sequences listed, 51% are singletons. Sequenced material: blood. Every receptor here comes from a male donor with acne.

This clonotype turned up a few times. The chain has TRBV3-1 and TRBJ2-5; the D call may be TRBD1 or TRBD2 (5 bases each). The V end lost 0 bases, the J end lost 5 bases, and 13 bases lay between the germline ends. The CDR3 is 15 amino acids. CDR1 and CDR2 from the germline V gene are LGHDT and YNNKEL (reference sequence). CDR3 DNA sequence: TGTGCCAGCAGCCAAGATCTCCCGGGGCCGGAGACCCAGTACTTC. Its translation is CASSQDLPGPETQYF.

V is TRBV20-1 and J is TRBJ2-7; D unclear. V lost 1 base and J lost 3, with 7 bases in between. CDR1 DFQATT and CDR2 SNEGSKA come from the germline V gene (reference sequence). The length of the CDR3 is 12 residues. The CDR3 loop is CSARGVCYEQYF. The CDR3 DNA is TGCAGTGCTAGAGGGGTCTGCTACGAGCAGTACTTC.